Listed below are T cell receptor beta chains from one sample, sequenced in a study of blood T cells in healthy people across ages. TCRdb recomputed calls from the 5' RACE reads with MiXCR, one row per CDR3 protein. There are fewer than 1,200,000 distinct CDR3 sequences in the sample; under 30% occur only once, and around 0.7% lies in the top ten. These same records also appear under a second study, on T cells of mothers and their children.

Sequencing was carried out using blood. The source of these receptors is a girl aged 2 to 10 in good health. CDR3s include the opening cysteine and the closing phenylalanine or tryptophan. Fields, in order: V gene, J gene, clone size, D gene, CDR3 protein, CDR3 DNA. A D gene is named only where the DNA matches it firmly. Clone size is shown for a subset of rows, as once, few, many or a class of expanded clone.

TRBV28	TRBJ1-3	NA	NA	CASSRFSGNTIYF	TGTGCCAGCAGCAGGTTCTCTGGAAACACCATATATTTT
TRBV29-1	TRBJ2-2	few	TRBD1	CSVVTGQGVTGELFF	TGCAGCGTTGTGACGGGACAGGGGGTAACCGGGGAGCTGTTTTTT
TRBV12-3/TRBV12-4	TRBJ2-7	NA	TRBD2	CASSLIAGDNEQYF	TGTGCCAGCAGCCTGATAGCGGGAGATAACGAGCAGTACTTC
TRBV7-9	TRBJ2-5	few	NA	CASSARTRETQYF	TGTGCCAGCAGCGCTCGTACGCGAGAGACCCAGTACTTC
TRBV5-5	TRBJ2-5	few	NA	CASSLSNIRRETQYF	TGTGCCAGCAGCTTGTCGAACATCCGGAGAGAGACCCAGTACTTC
TRBV15	TRBJ1-4	NA	TRBD1	CATSRRQGAGWEKLFF	TGTGCCACCAGCAGAAGACAGGGGGCAGGGTGGGAAAAACTGTTTTTT
TRBV7-8	TRBJ2-7	few	NA	CASSLVSGNRDEQYF	TGTGCCAGCAGCTTAGTATCCGGGAACAGAGACGAGCAGTACTTC
TRBV20-1	TRBJ2-1	once	NA	CSASLGGALNEQFF	TGCAGTGCTAGTTTGGGGGGGGCCCTCAATGAGCAGTTCTTC
TRBV13	TRBJ1-1	once	NA	CASSLATGGPEKPLPEAFF	TGTGCCAGCAGCTTAGCAACTGGTGGGCCCGAAAAACCCCTTCCTGAAGCTTTCTTT
TRBV29-1	TRBJ2-1	few	NA	CSVAGLSFSEQFF	TGCAGCGTGGCCGGCCTCAGTTTCAGTGAGCAGTTCTTC
TRBV29-1	TRBJ2-5	NA	NA	CSVEEDRGETQYF	TGCAGCGTTGAAGAGGATCGGGGAGAGACCCAGTACTTC
TRBV9	TRBJ2-3	NA	TRBD2	CASSPAGAADTQYF	TGTGCCAGCAGCCCAGCGGGGGCTGCAGATACGCAGTATTTT
TRBV20-1	TRBJ1-6	NA	NA	CSASVGYNSPLHF	TGCAGTGCTTCCGTGGGCTATAATTCACCCCTCCACTTT
TRBV27	TRBJ2-1	NA	TRBD1	CASSSSRDSYTEQFF	TGTGCCAGCAGTTCTTCCCGGGACAGCTACACGGAGCAGTTCTTC
TRBV25-1	TRBJ2-5	NA	NA	CASSAFQVSGALQETQYF	TGTGCCAGCAGTGCATTTCAGGTGTCAGGGGCGCTTCAAGAGACCCAGTACTTC
TRBV6-2/TRBV6-3	TRBJ2-4	NA	NA	CASSYSIDGGVIQYF	TGTGCCAGCAGTTACTCCATCGATGGGGGAGTCATTCAGTACTTC
TRBV6-4	TRBJ1-6	NA	NA	CASLNSPLHF	TGTGCCAGCTTGAATTCACCCCTCCACTTT
TRBV6-6	TRBJ1-2	few	TRBD1	CASKWGQFGLYTF	TGTGCCAGCAAGTGGGGACAGTTTGGTCTCTACACCTTC
TRBV12-3/TRBV12-4	TRBJ2-7	NA	NA	CASSLSGMEQYF	TGTGCCAGCAGTTTATCAGGGATGGAGCAGTACTTC
TRBV7-2	TRBJ2-1	NA	NA	CASSLGPASSYNEQFF	TGTGCCAGCAGCTTAGGGCCGGCCAGCTCCTACAATGAGCAGTTCTTC
TRBV7-9	TRBJ1-1	NA	TRBD1	CASSHRDRGGFEAFF	TGTGCCAGCAGCCATAGGGACAGGGGGGGTTTCGAAGCTTTCTTT
TRBV3-1	TRBJ1-2	few	NA	CASSRGTNYGYTF	TGTGCCAGCAGCCGCGGGACTAACTATGGCTACACCTTC
TRBV29-1	TRBJ2-5	few	TRBD2	CSVSGLAGVWGETQYF	TGCAGCGTTTCGGGACTAGCGGGAGTCTGGGGAGAGACCCAGTACTTC
TRBV28	TRBJ1-1	NA	NA	CASHRNTEAFF	TGTGCCAGCCATAGGAACACTGAAGCTTTCTTT
TRBV12-5	TRBJ1-2	NA	NA	CASGSGLVSGGYTF	TGTGCTAGTGGTTCCGGACTGGTTTCGGGGGGCTACACCTTC
TRBV29-1	TRBJ2-3	NA	NA	CSATGSSDTQYF	TGCAGCGCCACAGGATCTAGCGATACGCAGTATTTT
TRBV27	TRBJ1-3	NA	NA	CASSLSGENTIYF	TGTGCCAGCAGTTTATCGGGAGAAAACACCATATATTTT
TRBV9	TRBJ2-1	few	TRBD2	CASSAPGNSGGEQFF	TGTGCCAGCAGCGCTCCCGGGAATAGCGGGGGGGAGCAGTTCTTC
TRBV7-2	TRBJ2-4	NA	TRBD2	CASSFSPSGGTRNIQYF	TGTGCCAGCAGTTTCTCCCCTAGCGGGGGGACTAGAAACATTCAGTACTTC
TRBV12-3/TRBV12-4	TRBJ1-2	NA	NA	CASSLDVRTYGYTF	TGTGCCAGCAGTTTAGACGTGCGGACCTATGGCTACACCTTC
TRBV7-9	TRBJ1-6	NA	TRBD1	CASSAGQDNSPLHF	TGTGCCAGCAGCGCGGGACAGGATAATTCACCCCTCCACTTT
TRBV2	TRBJ2-5	few	NA	CASGGWGQDSQGSETQYF	TGTGCCAGCGGGGGCTGGGGGCAAGACAGCCAAGGGTCAGAGACCCAGTACTTC
TRBV5-6	TRBJ2-5	few	TRBD1	CASSSSGTVQETQYF	TGTGCCAGCAGTTCGTCCGGGACAGTCCAAGAGACCCAGTACTTC
TRBV29-1	TRBJ2-3	many	NA	CSVGDTQYF	TGCAGCGTTGGTGATACGCAGTATTTT
TRBV5-1	TRBJ1-1	NA	TRBD1	CASSREGTALPNTEAFF	TGCGCCAGCAGCAGGGAAGGGACAGCTCTCCCAAACACTGAAGCTTTCTTT
TRBV7-9	TRBJ2-3	NA	NA	CAILHGSSLKYF	TGTGCCATCCTTCATGGGTCTAGCTTGAAGTATTTT
TRBV7-3	TRBJ2-3	NA	TRBD2	CASSYLGLATDTQYF	TGTGCCAGCAGCTACCTGGGACTAGCCACAGATACGCAGTATTTT
TRBV20-1	TRBJ2-3	NA	TRBD2	CSAQPGLARAQYF	TGCAGTGCACAACCGGGACTAGCTAGGGCGCAGTATTTT
TRBV20-1	TRBJ2-7	few	NA	CSAIGRMTYEQYF	TGCAGTGCTATAGGCAGGATGACCTACGAGCAGTACTTC
TRBV7-9	TRBJ1-1	NA	NA	CASSLVGPGEAFF	TGTGCCAGCAGCTTAGTGGGGCCCGGAGAAGCTTTCTTT
TRBV29-1	TRBJ1-1	NA	NA	CSVGQAEHTEAFF	TGCAGCGTTGGCCAGGCCGAGCACACTGAAGCTTTCTTT
TRBV2	TRBJ1-1	NA	NA	CASISSGGRGTEAFF	TGTGCCAGCATTTCGAGCGGGGGAAGAGGTACTGAAGCTTTCTTT
TRBV20-1	TRBJ2-5	few	NA	CSARDLHGRSPRETQHF	TGCAGTGCTAGAGATCTCCATGGACGCTCCCCAAGAGAGACCCAGCACTTC
TRBV2	TRBJ2-6	few	NA	CASRNGWSGANVLTF	TGTGCCAGCAGGAATGGGTGGTCTGGGGCCAACGTCCTGACTTTC
TRBV4-3	TRBJ1-2	many	NA	CASSQDAGNYGYTF	TGCGCCAGCAGCCAAGATGCAGGAAACTATGGCTACACCTTC
TRBV15	TRBJ1-1	NA	NA	CATSSPIDALSKAFF	TGTGCCACCAGCAGCCCCATCGACGCATTAAGCAAAGCTTTCTTT
TRBV4-2	TRBJ2-3	NA	TRBD2	CASSQEATRASGSTDTQYF	TGTGCCAGCAGCCAAGAGGCTACGAGGGCTAGCGGTAGCACAGATACGCAGTATTTT
TRBV7-9	TRBJ2-1	few	NA	CASSLAGPEQFF	TGTGCCAGCAGCTTAGCAGGGCCTGAGCAGTTCTTC
TRBV3-1	TRBJ2-4	NA	NA	CASSPARSAKNIQYF	TGTGCCAGCAGCCCAGCGAGAAGTGCCAAAAACATTCAGTACTTC
TRBV18	TRBJ2-7	NA	NA	CASSLTQGDAYEQYF	TGTGCCAGCTCACTTACCCAGGGAGATGCCTACGAGCAGTACTTC
TRBV9	TRBJ2-1	NA	NA	CASSVARQGRLSYNEQFF	TGTGCCAGCAGCGTAGCTAGGCAGGGCCGTCTCTCCTACAATGAGCAGTTCTTC
TRBV3-1	TRBJ2-2	few	TRBD2	CASSPGLAIGELFF	TGTGCCAGCAGCCCCGGACTAGCTATCGGGGAGCTGTTTTTT
TRBV6-1	TRBJ1-1	NA	NA	CASSDGGGRTEAFF	TGTGCCAGCAGTGACGGCGGGGGGAGGACTGAAGCTTTCTTT
TRBV3-1	TRBJ1-4	NA	NA	CASSSWTPPNEKLFF	TGTGCCAGCAGCTCATGGACGCCCCCTAATGAAAAACTGTTTTTT
TRBV20-1	TRBJ2-7	NA	TRBD2	CSASKPGLAEIHEQYF	TGCAGTGCTAGTAAACCGGGACTAGCAGAAATCCACGAGCAGTACTTC